These 11 T cell receptor beta chains originate from one sample sequenced in a study of shared clonotypes between healthy human individuals. The repertoire was sequenced with immunoSEQ multiplex PCR; TCRdb's copy has only in-frame clones and lacks some. The table records about 1 million clones, 75% of them present only once. The source material was memory CD4+ T cells sorted from blood. Subset reported: CD45RA-negative fraction. The receptors were gathered from a man between 18 and 29 years old in good health.

This clone showed up just once. This sequence joins TRBV2 and TRBJ2-1; 13 nucleotides align to TRBD2. The J segment lost 5 bases and the V segment lost 8 bases, leaving 6 bases of the junction unmatched. Germline-derived CDR1 and CDR2 are SNHLY and FYNNEI. The CDR3 is made up of 15 amino acids. The CDR3 here is CASGRTSGSNNEQFF. The CDR3 bases are TGTGCCAGCGGACGGACTAGCGGGAGCAACAATGAGCAGTTCTTC.

The chain combines TRBV7-2 with TRBJ2-3; D might be TRBD1 or TRBD2, each matching 7 bases. Trimming shortened V by 5 bases and J by 0 bases, and 15 bases separated the two germline ends. Germline CDR1 SGHTA, CDR2 FQGNSA. The CDR3 consists of 16 residues. The CDR3 region is CASSQWGGQSTDTQYF. CDR3 in DNA: TGTGCCAGCAGCCAGTGGGGGGGACAGAGCACAGATACGCAGTATTTT.

The V call is TRBV5-6, the J call TRBJ2-5; TRBD2 is a possible D gene (5 bases). Per germline, CDR1 SGHDT and CDR2 YYEEEE. Trimming left V 5 bases short and J 4 bases short, with 21 bases between. The CDR3 contains 16 residues. DNA for the CDR3: TGTGCCAGCAGGTCCCAGAAGGAGGCGGTCCGAGAGACCCAGTACTTC. Translation: CASRSQKEAVRETQYF.

Regarding this clone: Mismatch with germline at one junction end may stem from a read error. V usage is TRBV7-2 and J usage is TRBJ2-7; 7 bases map to TRBD1. CDR3 size: 13 residues. Germline CDR1 SGHTA, CDR2 FQGNSA. The CDR3: CASSWTPGQSLQW. The CDR3 DNA follows: TGTGCCAGCAGTTGGACCCCGGGACAGTCTCTCCAGTGG.

This rearrangement joins TRBV10-3 to TRBJ2-1; TRBD2 agrees at 15 bases. The trim removed 7 bases at V and 6 bases at J, leaving 7 bases unmatched. The CDR3 sequence is 16 residues long. CDR1 is ENHRY and CDR2 is SYGVKD in the germline V gene. CDR3 coding DNA: TGTGCCATCACCGAAGGGACTAGCGGGGGGATCAATGAGCAGTTCTTC. Translation gives CAITEGTSGGINEQFF.

CDR3 region: CASSVASGRGQETQYF. The CDR3 region has the DNA TGTGCCAGCAGCGTCGCTAGCGGGAGAGGGCAAGAGACCCAGTACTTC. The V and J genes are TRBV5-4 and TRBJ2-5, with 10 bases lining up with TRBD2. The germline V gene has CDR1 SGHNT and CDR2 YYREEE (reference sequence). The CDR3 extends over 16 amino acids. Trimming took 4 bases from V and 2 from J; bases not matched to a gene: 8.

Comment on this clone: The likely explanation is a read error, given a far larger clone one base away. The CDR3 sequence is CASSQEAYGYTF. The CDR3, as DNA: TGTGCCAGCAGCCAAGAGGCCTATGGCTACACCTTC. V is TRBV4-2 and J is TRBJ1-2; no clear D gene. Germline CDR1 and CDR2: LGHNA and YNFKEQ. Trimming cost V 0 bases and J 4 bases, with 3 bases left between them. This CDR3 has 12 residues.

To note about this clone: Other DNA sequences of this sample code for an identical CDR3. The rearrangement links TRBV10-3 to TRBJ2-2; D uncertain. The length of the CDR3 is 14 residues. Trimming took off 5 bases at V and 2 bases at J, with 9 bases between the two ends. Germline V gene data show CDR1 as ENHRY and CDR2 as SYGVKD. The CDR3 nucleotides are TGTGCCATCAGTCCCGGGCCTAACACCGGGGAGCTGTTTTTT. Protein: CAISPGPNTGELFF.

The genes are TRBV6-5 and TRBJ2-4; no firm D call. The CDR3 spans 15 residues. CDR1 and CDR2 from the germline V gene are MNHEY and SVGAGI. V was shortened by 7 bases and J by 1 base, with 14 bases between the two germline ends. The CDR3 region has the DNA TGTGCCAGCAAACTATCTACCCTGGCCAAAAACATTCAGTACTTC. Its translation: CASKLSTLAKNIQYF.

The chain couples TRBV4-1 to TRBJ2-2; TRBD2 agrees at 11 bases. Unmatched junction bases numbered 12, after V lost 2 bases and J lost 1 base. Germline loops: CDR1 MGHRA, CDR2 YSYEKL. There are 20 residues in the CDR3. The CDR3 DNA follows: TGCGCCAGCAGCCAACTTTTACCCCTTAGCGGGAGGGGGAACACCGGGGAGCTGTTTTTT. Translated: CASSQLLPLSGRGNTGELFF.

This sequence joins TRBV18 and TRBJ1-5; 7 nucleotides agree with TRBD1. With V trimmed by 2 bases and J by 5 bases, 0 bases remained unmatched. The CDR3 spans 13 residues. Germline V gene data show CDR1 as KGHSH and CDR2 as LQKENI. The CDR3 region is CASSPGQDQPQHF. Written as DNA, the CDR3 is TGTGCCAGCTCACCAGGACAGGATCAGCCCCAGCATTTT. Filled out from reference TRBV18 and TRBJ1-5, the complete variable domain reads NAGVMQNPRHLVRRRGQEARLRCSPMKGHSHVYWYRQLPEEGLKFMVYLQKENIIDESGMPKERFSAEFPKEGPSILRIQQVVRGDSAAYFCASSPGQDQPQHFGDGTRLSIL.